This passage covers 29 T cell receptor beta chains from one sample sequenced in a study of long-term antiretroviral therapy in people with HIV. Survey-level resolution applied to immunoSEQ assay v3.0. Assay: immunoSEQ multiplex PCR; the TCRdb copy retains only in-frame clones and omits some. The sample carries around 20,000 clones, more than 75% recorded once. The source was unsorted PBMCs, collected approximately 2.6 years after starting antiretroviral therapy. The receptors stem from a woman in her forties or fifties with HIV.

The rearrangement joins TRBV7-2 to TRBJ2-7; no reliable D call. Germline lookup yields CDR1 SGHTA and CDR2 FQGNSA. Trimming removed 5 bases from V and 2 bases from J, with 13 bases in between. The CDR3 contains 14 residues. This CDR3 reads CASSPVYDAYEQYF. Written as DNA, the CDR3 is TGTGCCAGCAGCCCGGTTTACGACGCCTACGAGCAGTACTTC.

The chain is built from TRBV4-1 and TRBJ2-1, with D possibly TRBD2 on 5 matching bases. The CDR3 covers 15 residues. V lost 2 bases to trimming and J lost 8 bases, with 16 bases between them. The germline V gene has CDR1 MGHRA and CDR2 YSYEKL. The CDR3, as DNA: TGCGCCAGCAGCCAACTAGCCATCCATGTGGATGAGCAGTTCTTC. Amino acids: CASSQLAIHVDEQFF.

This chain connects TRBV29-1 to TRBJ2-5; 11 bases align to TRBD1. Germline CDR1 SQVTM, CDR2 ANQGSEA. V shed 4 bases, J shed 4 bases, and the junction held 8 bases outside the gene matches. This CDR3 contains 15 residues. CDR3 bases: TGCAGCGTTGGGGACAGGGGGGCAAGGGGAGAGACCCAGTACTTC. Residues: CSVGDRGARGETQYF.

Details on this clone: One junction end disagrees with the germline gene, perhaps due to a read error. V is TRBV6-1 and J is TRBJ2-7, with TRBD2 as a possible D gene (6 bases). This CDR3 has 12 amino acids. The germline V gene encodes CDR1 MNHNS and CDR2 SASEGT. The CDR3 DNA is TGTGCCAGCAGTGAAGCGCGGAGGGCCGGGGACTTC. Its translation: CASSEARRAGDF.

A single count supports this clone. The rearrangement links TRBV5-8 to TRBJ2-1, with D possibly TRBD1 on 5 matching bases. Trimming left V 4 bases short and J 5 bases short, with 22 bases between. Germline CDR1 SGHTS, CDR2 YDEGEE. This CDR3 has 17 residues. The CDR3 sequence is CASSPTFAGPNDNEQFF. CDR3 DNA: TGTGCCAGCAGCCCGACGTTTGCAGGGCCGAATGACAATGAGCAGTTCTTC. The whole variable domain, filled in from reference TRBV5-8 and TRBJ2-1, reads EAGVTQSPTHLIKTRGQQATLRCSPISGHTSVYWYQQALGLGLQFLLWYDEGEERNRGNFPPRFSGRQFPNYSSELNVNALELEDSALYLCASSPTFAGPNDNEQFFGPGTRLTVL.

CDR3 DNA sequence: TGTGCCAGTAGTAGGGCAACCGGGACATGGGCGGAAGCTTTCTTT. Amino acid sequence: CASSRATGTWAEAFF. The chain carries TRBV19 and TRBJ1-1; a weak D match, TRBD1 (6 bases). Trimming cost V 4 bases and J 8 bases, with 20 bases left between them. This CDR3 comprises 15 residues. Germline V gene lookup returns CDR1 LNHDA and CDR2 SQIVND (reference sequence). The whole variable domain, filled in from reference TRBV19 and TRBJ1-1, reads DGGITQSPKYLFRKEGQNVTLSCEQNLNHDAMYWYRQDPGQGLRLIYYSQIVNDFQKGDIAEGYSVSREKKESFPLTVTSAQKNPTAFYLCASSRATGTWAEAFFGQGTRLTVV.

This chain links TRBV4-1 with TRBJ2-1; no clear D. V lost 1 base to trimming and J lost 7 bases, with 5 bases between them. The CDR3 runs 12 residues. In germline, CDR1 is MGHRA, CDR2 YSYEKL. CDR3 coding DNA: TGCGCCAGCAGCCAAGTGGGGAATGAGCAGTTCTTC. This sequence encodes CASSQVGNEQFF.

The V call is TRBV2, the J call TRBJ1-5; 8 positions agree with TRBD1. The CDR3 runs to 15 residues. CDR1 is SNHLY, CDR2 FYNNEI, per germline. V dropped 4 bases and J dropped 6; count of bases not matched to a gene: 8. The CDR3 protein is CASSADRGQVQPQHF. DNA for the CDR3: TGTGCCAGCAGTGCCGACAGGGGTCAAGTTCAGCCCCAGCATTTT.

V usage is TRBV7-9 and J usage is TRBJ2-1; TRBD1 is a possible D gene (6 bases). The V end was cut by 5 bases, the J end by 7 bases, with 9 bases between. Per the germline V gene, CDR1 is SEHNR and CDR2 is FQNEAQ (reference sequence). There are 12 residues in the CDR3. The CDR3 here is CASSRQANEQFF. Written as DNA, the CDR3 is TGTGCCAGCAGCCGACAGGCGAATGAGCAGTTCTTC.

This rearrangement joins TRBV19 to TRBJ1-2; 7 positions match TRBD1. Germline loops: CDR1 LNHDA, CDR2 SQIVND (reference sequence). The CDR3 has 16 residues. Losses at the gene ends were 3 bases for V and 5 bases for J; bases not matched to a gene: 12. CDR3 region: CASSMGDRVPLYGYTF. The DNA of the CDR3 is TGTGCCAGTAGTATGGGAGACAGGGTCCCCCTATATGGCTACACCTTC. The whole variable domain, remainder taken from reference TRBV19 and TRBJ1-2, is DGGITQSPKYLFRKEGQNVTLSCEQNLNHDAMYWYRQDPGQGLRLIYYSQIVNDFQKGDIAEGYSVSREKKESFPLTVTSAQKNPTAFYLCASSMGDRVPLYGYTFGSGTRLTVV.

The CDR3 DNA sequence: TGTGCCAGCAGTCGGGACAGGGGAATGGATGGCTACACCTTC. It codes for CASSRDRGMDGYTF. J is TRBJ1-2 and V is TRBV27; 10 bases map to TRBD1. V lost 5 bases to trimming and J lost 6 bases; unmatched junction nucleotides: 6. Germline CDR1 is MNHEY and CDR2 is SMNVEV (reference sequence). The CDR3 spans 14 residues.

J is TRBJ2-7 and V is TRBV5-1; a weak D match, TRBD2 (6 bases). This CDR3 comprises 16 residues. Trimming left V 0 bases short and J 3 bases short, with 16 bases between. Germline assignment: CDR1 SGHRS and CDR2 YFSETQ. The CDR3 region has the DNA TGCGCCAGCAGCTTGGAACCGGGACTTTCCTTCTACGAGCAGTACTTC. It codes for CASSLEPGLSFYEQYF.

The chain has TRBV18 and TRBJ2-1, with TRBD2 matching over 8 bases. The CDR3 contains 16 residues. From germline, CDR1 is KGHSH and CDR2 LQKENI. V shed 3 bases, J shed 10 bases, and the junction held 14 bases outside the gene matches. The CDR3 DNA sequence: TGTGCCAGCTCACCCCGTTCAGCGGGGGATGAGGGCGAGCAGTTCTTC. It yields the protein CASSPRSAGDEGEQFF.

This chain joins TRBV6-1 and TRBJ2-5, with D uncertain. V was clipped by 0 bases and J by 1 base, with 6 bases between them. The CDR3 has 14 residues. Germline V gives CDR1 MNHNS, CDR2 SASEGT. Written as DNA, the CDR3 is TGTGCCAGCAGTGAAGCTAGTTCCCAAGAGACCCAGTACTTC. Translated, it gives CASSEASSQETQYF.

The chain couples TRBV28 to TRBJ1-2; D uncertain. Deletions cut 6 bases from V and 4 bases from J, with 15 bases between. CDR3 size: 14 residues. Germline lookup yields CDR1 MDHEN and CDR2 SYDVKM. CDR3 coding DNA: TGTGCCAGCAGCCTCGGGGAGCGCTCCTATGGCTACACCTTC. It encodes CASSLGERSYGYTF.

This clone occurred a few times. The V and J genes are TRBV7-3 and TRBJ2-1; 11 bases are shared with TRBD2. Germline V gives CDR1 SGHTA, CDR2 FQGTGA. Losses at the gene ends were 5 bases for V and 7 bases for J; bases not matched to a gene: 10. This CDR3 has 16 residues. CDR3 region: CASSAKGTSGKNEQFF. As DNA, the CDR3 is TGTGCCAGCAGCGCCAAAGGGACTAGCGGTAAAAATGAGCAGTTCTTC.

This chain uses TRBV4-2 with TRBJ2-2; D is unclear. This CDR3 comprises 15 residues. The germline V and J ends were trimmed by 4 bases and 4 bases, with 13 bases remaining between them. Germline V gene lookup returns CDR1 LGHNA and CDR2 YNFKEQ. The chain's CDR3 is CASSRPSGSTGELFF. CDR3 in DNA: TGTGCCAGCAGCCGACCCTCAGGATCCACCGGGGAGCTGTTTTTT.

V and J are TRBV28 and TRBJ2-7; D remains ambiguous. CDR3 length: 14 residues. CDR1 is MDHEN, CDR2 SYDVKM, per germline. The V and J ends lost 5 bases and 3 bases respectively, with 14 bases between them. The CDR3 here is CASSPSGGVYEQYF. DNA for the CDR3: TGTGCCAGCAGTCCCTCGGGCGGCGTCTACGAGCAGTACTTC.

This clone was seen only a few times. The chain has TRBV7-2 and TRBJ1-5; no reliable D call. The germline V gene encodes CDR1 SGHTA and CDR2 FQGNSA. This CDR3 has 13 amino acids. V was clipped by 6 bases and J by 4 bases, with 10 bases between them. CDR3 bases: TGTGCCAGCAGATCGGACGTGAATCAGCCCCAGCATTTT. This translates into CASRSDVNQPQHF.

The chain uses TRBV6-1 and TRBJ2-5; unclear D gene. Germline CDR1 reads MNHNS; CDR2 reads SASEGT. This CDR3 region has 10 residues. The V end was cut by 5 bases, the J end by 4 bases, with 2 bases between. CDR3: CASSRETQYF. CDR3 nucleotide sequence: TGTGCCAGCAGTAGAGAGACCCAGTACTTC.

This CDR3 reads CASSSSFVTINEQFF. The CDR3 DNA follows: TGTGCCAGCAGCTCCTCCTTCGTGACAATTAATGAGCAGTTCTTC. The chain links TRBV11-3 to TRBJ2-1; D is undetermined. CDR1 and CDR2 (germline): SGHNT, YENEEA. Trimming removed 4 bases from V and 7 bases from J, with 17 bases in between. The CDR3 is 15 amino acids.

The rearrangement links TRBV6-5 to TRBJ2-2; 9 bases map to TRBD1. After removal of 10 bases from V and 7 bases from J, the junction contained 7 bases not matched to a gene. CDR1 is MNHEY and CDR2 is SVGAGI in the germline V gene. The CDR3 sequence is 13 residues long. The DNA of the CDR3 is TGTGCCACACGACAGGGGGGCCACGGGGAGCTGTTTTTT. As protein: CATRQGGHGELFF.

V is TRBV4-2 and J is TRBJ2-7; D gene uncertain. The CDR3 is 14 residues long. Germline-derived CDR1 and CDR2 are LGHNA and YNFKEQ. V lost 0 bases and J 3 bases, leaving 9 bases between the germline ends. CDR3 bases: TGTGCCAGCAGCCAAGACACCGGGCGCTACGAGCAGTACTTC. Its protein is CASSQDTGRYEQYF.

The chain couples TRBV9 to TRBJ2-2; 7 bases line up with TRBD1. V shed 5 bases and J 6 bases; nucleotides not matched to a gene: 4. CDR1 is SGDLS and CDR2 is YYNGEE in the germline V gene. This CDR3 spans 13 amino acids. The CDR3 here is CASSGDSPGELFF. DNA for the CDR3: TGTGCCAGCAGTGGGGACAGCCCCGGGGAGCTGTTTTTT.

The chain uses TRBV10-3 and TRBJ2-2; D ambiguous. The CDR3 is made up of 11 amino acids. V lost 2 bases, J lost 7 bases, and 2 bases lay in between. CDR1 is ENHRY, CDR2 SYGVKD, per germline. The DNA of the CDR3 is TGTGCCATCAGTGAGGTCGGGGAGCTGTTTTTT. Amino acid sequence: CAISEVGELFF.

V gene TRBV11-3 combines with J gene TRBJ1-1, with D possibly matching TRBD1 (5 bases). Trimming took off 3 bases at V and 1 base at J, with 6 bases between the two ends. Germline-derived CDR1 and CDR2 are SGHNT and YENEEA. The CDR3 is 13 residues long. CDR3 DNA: TGTGCCAGCAGCTTCGGGGCGAACACTGAAGCTTTCTTT. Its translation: CASSFGANTEAFF.

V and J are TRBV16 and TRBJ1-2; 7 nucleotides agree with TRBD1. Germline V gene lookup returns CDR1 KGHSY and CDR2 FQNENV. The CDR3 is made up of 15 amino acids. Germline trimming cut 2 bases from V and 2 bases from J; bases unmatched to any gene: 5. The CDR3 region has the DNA TGTGCCAGCAGCCAAAGGGTAGGGGGCAACTATGGCTACACCTTC. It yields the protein CASSQRVGGNYGYTF.

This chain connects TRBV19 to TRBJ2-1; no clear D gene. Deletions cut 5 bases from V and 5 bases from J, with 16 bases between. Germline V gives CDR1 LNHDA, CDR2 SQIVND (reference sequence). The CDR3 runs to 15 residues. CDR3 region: CASSQYAPKHNEQFF. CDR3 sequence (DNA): TGTGCCAGTAGTCAATACGCGCCCAAGCACAATGAGCAGTTCTTC.

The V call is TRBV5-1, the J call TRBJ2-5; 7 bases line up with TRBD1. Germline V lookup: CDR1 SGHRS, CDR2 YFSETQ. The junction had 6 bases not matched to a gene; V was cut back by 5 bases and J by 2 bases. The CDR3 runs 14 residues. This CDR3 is CASRRGQLQETQYF. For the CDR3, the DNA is TGCGCCAGCAGGAGGGGACAGTTACAAGAGACCCAGTACTTC.